This T cell receptor (beta chain) was profiled in a study of Ad26.COV2.S vaccination and SARS-CoV-2 variants. Study-wide results and caveats: Higher spike-specific TCR breadth was found in vaccine recipients than in placebo recipients. Possible underestimation of total T cell responses by the TCR breadth and depth analyses was noted. Vaccine and placebo recipients had similar non-spike TCR breadth. Reportedly, after vaccination the spike-specific CD8+ and CD4+ T cell responses displayed substantial breadth.

Comment on this clone: Its matching antigen is unknown.

Profiled with immunoSEQ multiplex PCR; TCRdb holds only in-frame clones, not every one. The data contain fewer than 150,000 clones, approximately 90% of them singletons. Deletions cut 6 bases from V and 5 bases from J, with 12 bases between. Germline-derived CDR1 and CDR2 are WNHNN and SYGVQD (reference sequence). The CDR3 spans 13 residues. Here the sequenced sample was peripheral blood, taken after recovery from COVID-19. The J gene is TRBJ2-3, the V gene TRBV10-1, with D possibly TRBD1 on 6 matching bases. The TCR originated in a human donor who had recovered from COVID-19. The DNA of the CDR3 is TGCGCCAGCAGCGGACAGAAAAGAGATACGCAGTATTTT. This codes for CASSGQKRDTQYF.